The T cell receptor (beta chain) described here comes from a study of STAT5B mutations in CD4+ large granular lymphocyte leukemia. V was clipped by 0 bases and J by 3 bases; unmatched bases: 10. The CDR3 contains 18 residues. Germline values: CDR1 SGHRS, CDR2 YFSETQ. Libraries were prepared by immunoSEQ multiplex PCR; TCRdb keeps only in-frame clonotypes and omits some of them. The repertoire holds tens of thousands of clones, with about 80% as singletons. V usage is TRBV5-1 and J usage is TRBJ2-1; TRBD2 aligns across 9 bases. This TCR was sampled from a human donor in good health. Sequenced: CD4+ T cells from blood buffy coats. CDR3 residues: CASSLATPLAGRYNEQFF. In DNA, the CDR3 is TGCGCCAGCAGCTTGGCCACTCCTCTAGCGGGACGCTACAATGAGCAGTTCTTC.